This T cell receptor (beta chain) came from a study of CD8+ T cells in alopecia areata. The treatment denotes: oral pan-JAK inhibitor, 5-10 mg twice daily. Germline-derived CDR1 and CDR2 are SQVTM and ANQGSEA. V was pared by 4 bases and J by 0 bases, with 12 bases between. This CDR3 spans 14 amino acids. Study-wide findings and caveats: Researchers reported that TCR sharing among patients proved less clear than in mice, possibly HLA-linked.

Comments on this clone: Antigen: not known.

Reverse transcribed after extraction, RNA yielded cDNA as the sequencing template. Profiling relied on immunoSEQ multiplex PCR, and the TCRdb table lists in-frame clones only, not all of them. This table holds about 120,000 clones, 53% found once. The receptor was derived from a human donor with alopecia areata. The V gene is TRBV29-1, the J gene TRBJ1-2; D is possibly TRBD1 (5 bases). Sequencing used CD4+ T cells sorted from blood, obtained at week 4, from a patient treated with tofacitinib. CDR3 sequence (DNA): TGCAGCGTTGGTTGGGACGGAACTAACTATGGCTACACCTTC. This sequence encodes CSVGWDGTNYGYTF.